Below, one T cell receptor beta chain is given with its context. Each CDR3 protein gets one entry after TCRdb re-called the reads with MiXCR. The repertoire includes fewer than 550,000 distinct CDR3 sequences, around 27% of them detected once, and less than 15% sits in the top ten. This sample stems from a study of T cell repertoires in cytomegalovirus infection. Germline V lookup: CDR1 DFQATT, CDR2 SNEGSKA (reference sequence). The V gene end was trimmed by 6 bases and the J gene end by 0 bases; junction bases not matched to a gene: 15. The length of the CDR3 is 18 residues. The chain is built from TRBV20-1 and TRBJ2-4; TRBD1 matches at 9 bases. Sequenced: PBMCs. The source of this sequence is a human donor in good health (CMV status not recorded). Some clones in this sample may be carry-over from other donors' samples. CDR3 DNA sequence: TGCAGTGCGACCCCGGGACAGGGAAGTCCCCTAGCCAAAAACATTCAGTACTTC. Translation gives CSATPGQGSPLAKNIQYF.